This T cell receptor (beta chain) was sequenced during a study of blood T cell repertoires in COVID-19. In the original analysis: Quantification of nucleated cells was approximated via reference gene primer amplification. The protocol was immunoSEQ multiplex PCR, while the TCRdb copy is restricted to in-frame clones and leaves out a portion. D and trimming come from the DNA, and the V and J calls and clone size come from that table. The sample has fewer than 90,000 clones; 90% to 95% are singletons. This TCR was sampled from a human donor with active COVID-19. The donor label of this sample is uncertain. The source material was peripheral blood.

The CDR3 DNA reads as TGTGCCAGCAGCCGTCCGTCCGACAGGGGCCACGAGCAGTACTTC. Translated: CASSRPSDRGHEQYF. This chain links TRBV6-2 or TRBV6-3 with TRBJ2-7; TRBD1 agrees at 8 bases. Looked up from germline, CDR1 is MNHEY and CDR2 is SVGEGT. The CDR3 length is 15 residues. V lost 6 bases to trimming and J lost 5 bases; unmatched junction nucleotides: 12.